A selection of T cell receptor beta chains follows, all from one sample in a study of siplizumab effects on memory and regulatory T cells. Clones were sequenced by immunoSEQ multiplex PCR, and TCRdb holds only the in-frame ones, with some missing. Among approximately 94,000 clones, 80% to 95% were seen once, and the ten largest hold 0.15%. The source material was CD4+ T cells sorted from blood. These receptors were taken from a human donor in good health. CDR3s include the opening cysteine and the closing phenylalanine or tryptophan. The order of the fields is clone size, D gene, J gene, V gene, CDR3 protein, CDR3 DNA. The D gene is left open where the match is weak. Clone sizes are given selectively: once, few, many, or a class where the clone is expanded.

- - TRBJ2-5 TRBV10-3 CAISPSGGREETQYF TGTGCCATCAGTCCGTCCGGGGGGCGTGAAGAGACCCAGTACTTC
- TRBD1 TRBJ2-1 TRBV11-3 CASSPNPRTGEGNEQFF TGTGCCAGCAGCCCAAATCCCAGGACAGGGGAGGGCAATGAGCAGTTCTTC
- - TRBJ2-2 TRBV5-1 CASSFDHSGTGELFF TGCGCCAGCAGCTTTGACCACTCCGGCACCGGGGAGCTGTTTTTT
- - TRBJ2-1 TRBV10-3 CAISDYGAYEQFF TGTGCCATCAGTGACTACGGAGCCTATGAGCAGTTCTTC
- - TRBJ2-3 TRBV21-1 CASSKGTSGGF TGTGCCAGCAGCAAAGGGACTAGCGGGGGTTTT
- TRBD2 TRBJ2-5 TRBV7-3 CASSFKRGGQETQYF TGTGCCAGCAGCTTTAAGCGGGGGGGCCAAGAGACCCAGTACTTC
few - TRBJ1-1 TRBV12-5 CASGLASGGIWNTEAFF TGTGCTAGTGGTTTGGCGTCGGGGGGTATTTGGAACACTGAAGCTTTCTTT
- - TRBJ1-4 TRBV9 CASSPPPGTGEKLFF TGTGCCAGCAGCCCCCCGCCCGGGACGGGTGAAAAACTGTTTTTT
- - TRBJ2-7 TRBV9 CASSPGTFSYEQYF TGTGCCAGCAGCCCCGGGACATTCTCCTACGAGCAGTACTTC
- - TRBJ2-3 TRBV11-2 CASSLGVQTWDTQYF TGTGCCAGCAGCTTAGGCGTACAAACTTGGGATACGCAGTATTTT
- - TRBJ2-6 TRBV25-1 CASSGAGANVLTF TGTGCCAGCAGTGGGGCCGGGGCCAACGTCCTGACTTTC
- - TRBJ2-7 TRBV7-9 CASSVSLGPPYEQYF TGTGCCAGCAGCGTATCCCTCGGGCCCCCCTACGAGCAGTACTTC
- TRBD2 TRBJ2-5 TRBV2 CASNIAGGTQETQYF TGTGCCAGCAACATAGCGGGGGGGACTCAAGAGACCCAGTACTTC
- - TRBJ1-1 TRBV18 CASSPLAGTINTEAFF TGTGCCAGCTCACCACTTGCTGGGACGATAAACACTGAAGCTTTCTTT
- - TRBJ1-4 TRBV6-1 CASSEALKGSATNEKLFF TGTGCCAGCAGTGAAGCGCTTAAGGGGTCTGCAACTAATGAAAAACTGTTTTTT
once - TRBJ2-1 TRBV7-3 CASSLEQGDYNEQFF TGTGCCAGCAGCTTAGAACAGGGAGATTACAATGAGCAGTTCTTC
- - TRBJ2-7 TRBV2 CASRGTGTRALEQYF TGTGCCAGCAGAGGTACCGGGACAAGAGCTTTGGAGCAGTACTTC
- - TRBJ1-2 TRBV12-5 CASGTGNYGYTF TGTGCTAGTGGCACCGGGAACTATGGCTACACCTTC
- - TRBJ2-1 TRBV21-1 CASTRGDSHSYNEQFF TGTGCCAGCACCAGAGGGGACTCGCACTCCTACAATGAGCAGTTCTTC
- TRBD1 TRBJ1-4 TRBV5-1 CASSSTSGTGGEKLFF TGCGCCAGCAGCTCAACCTCCGGGACAGGGGGCGAAAAACTGTTTTTT
few TRBD1 TRBJ1-2 TRBV4-3 CASSREEQGANYGYTF TGCGCCAGCAGCCGAGAGGAACAGGGGGCGAACTATGGCTACACCTTC
- TRBD2 TRBJ2-4 TRBV2 CASRSGLAVRNIQYF TGTGCCAGCAGGTCGGGACTAGCGGTTCGAAACATTCAGTACTTC
- - TRBJ2-1 TRBV5-1 CASSLAGTLNNEQFF TGCGCCAGCAGCTTGGCCGGGACATTGAACAATGAGCAGTTCTTC
- TRBD2 TRBJ2-3 TRBV28 CASSRTSGLTDTQYF TGTGCCAGCAGTAGGACTAGCGGGTTGACAGATACGCAGTATTTT
- - TRBJ1-5 TRBV18 CASSPGNSNQPQHF TGTGCCAGCTCACCGGGGAATAGCAATCAGCCCCAGCATTTT
- TRBD2 TRBJ2-3 TRBV13 CASSSTAGGYTDTQYF TGTGCCAGCAGCTCCACAGCGGGGGGATACACAGATACGCAGTATTTT
few - TRBJ2-5 TRBV7-2 CASSPGGETGVSETQYF TGTGCCAGCAGCCCGGGGGGGGAGACAGGGGTATCAGAGACCCAGTACTTC
- - TRBJ1-2 TRBV10-3 CAISDNPGFYGYTF TGTGCCATCAGTGACAACCCGGGATTCTATGGCTACACCTTC
- TRBD1 TRBJ1-1 TRBV7-2 CASSFGQGGTEAFF TGTGCCAGCAGCTTTGGACAGGGAGGGACTGAAGCTTTCTTT
- - TRBJ2-5 TRBV5-1 CASSFVPGMGKTQYF TGCGCCAGCAGCTTTGTTCCAGGAATGGGGAAGACCCAGTACTTC
- TRBD1 TRBJ2-1 TRBV6-1 CAGDRDRNEQFF TGTGCCGGGGACAGGGATCGGAATGAGCAGTTCTTC
- - TRBJ1-1 TRBV19 CASKVGQLANTEAFF TGTGCCAGTAAGGTAGGACAGCTAGCGAACACTGAAGCTTTCTTT